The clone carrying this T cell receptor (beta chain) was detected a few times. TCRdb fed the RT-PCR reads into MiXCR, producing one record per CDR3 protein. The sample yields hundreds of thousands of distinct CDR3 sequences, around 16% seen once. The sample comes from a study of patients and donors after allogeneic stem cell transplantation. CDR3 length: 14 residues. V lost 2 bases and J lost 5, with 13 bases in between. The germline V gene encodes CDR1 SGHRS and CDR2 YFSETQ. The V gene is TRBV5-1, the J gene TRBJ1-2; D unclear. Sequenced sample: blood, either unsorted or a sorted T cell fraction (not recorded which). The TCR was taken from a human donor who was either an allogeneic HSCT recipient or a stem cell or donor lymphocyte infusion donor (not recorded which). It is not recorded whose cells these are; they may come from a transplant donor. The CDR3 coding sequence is TGCGCCAGCAGCTTTTTGCCCGAGGAATATGGCTACACCTTC. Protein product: CASSFLPEEYGYTF.